In its sample, the clone carrying this T cell receptor beta chain was seen a few times. Its antigen remains unknown. TCRdb itself ran the reads through MiXCR, one entry per CDR3 protein. This table has 200,000 to 300,000 distinct CDR3 sequences, approximately 10% appearing once. This specimen belongs to a study of T cell repertoires in cytomegalovirus infection. Notes on the study in general: The cumulative frequency of public TCR beta families identified carriers of CMV plus the relevant HLA.

This CDR3 is built from 14 residues. After removal of 4 bases from V and 5 bases from J, the junction contained 7 bases not matched to a gene. Per the germline V gene, CDR1 is SGHRS and CDR2 is YFSETQ. The J gene is TRBJ1-1, the V gene TRBV5-1; 8 nucleotides line up with TRBD1. This receptor was obtained from a human donor in good health (CMV status not recorded). Some clones in this sample may be carry-over from other donors' samples. Specimen: PBMCs. Here the CDR3 DNA reads TGCGCCAGCAGCGATCCAGGGGGCGCGACTGAAGCTTTCTTT. Its protein is CASSDPGGATEAFF.